This T cell receptor beta chain was documented in a study of cytomegalovirus exposure and HLA in healthy donors. Study results and limitations: Per a later analysis, HLA-associated TCR beta chains showed more clonal expansion than other, equally common TCR beta chains. Productive status was seen about 90% or about 30% of the time for most TCR beta V segments in an earlier analysis. Association with HLA alleles at 0.05 false discovery rate was found for approximately 18,000 TCR beta sequences in a later analysis.

Note on this clone: Its antigen is unknown.

This CDR3 has 14 amino acids. The junction had 8 bases not matched to a gene; V was cut back by 9 bases and J by 7 bases. From germline, CDR1 is SEHNR and CDR2 FQNEAQ (reference sequence). 60 Vbeta and 13 Jbeta primers were used in PCR. Some clones are missing from TCRdb's copy, which holds only in-frame ones; the method was immunoSEQ multiplex PCR. The sample has fewer than 150,000 clones, around 70% seen once; the top ten hold about 3%. The sequence was obtained from a man aged 25 to 40 in good health and CMV-seronegative. The chain combines TRBV7-9 with TRBJ2-1, with 11 bases aligning to TRBD2. Sequencing was performed on PBMCs. CDR3 residues: CASAGTSGGNEQFF. CDR3 coding DNA: TGTGCCAGTGCCGGGACTAGCGGCGGAAATGAGCAGTTCTTC.